This T cell receptor (beta chain) was sequenced during a study of blood T cell repertoires in COVID-19. Turning to the study itself: Both acute and convalescent COVID-19 samples were obtained from the United States, Italy and Spain. T cells, B-cell-depleted T cells, or PBMCs provided the cDNA or gDNA that served as material.

Methods used by the authors: Reference gene primer amplification gave estimated nucleated cell counts. Only in-frame clones appear in the TCRdb table, and some are missing; sequencing was by immunoSEQ multiplex PCR. D and trimming were read from the DNA, whereas the V and J calls and clone size are those reported in that table. The profile shows some 88,000 clones, 86% of them singletons. In germline, CDR1 is MNHNY, CDR2 SVGAGI (reference sequence). This CDR3 spans 12 amino acids. V lost 4 bases and J lost 6, with 9 bases in between. The sample consisted of peripheral blood. V usage is TRBV6-6 and J usage is TRBJ1-2; D not certain. The TCR originated in a man in his sixties with acute or convalescent COVID-19. In nucleotides, the CDR3 is TGTGCCAGCAGTTTCGGGAACGATGGCTACACCTTC. The encoded protein is CASSFGNDGYTF.